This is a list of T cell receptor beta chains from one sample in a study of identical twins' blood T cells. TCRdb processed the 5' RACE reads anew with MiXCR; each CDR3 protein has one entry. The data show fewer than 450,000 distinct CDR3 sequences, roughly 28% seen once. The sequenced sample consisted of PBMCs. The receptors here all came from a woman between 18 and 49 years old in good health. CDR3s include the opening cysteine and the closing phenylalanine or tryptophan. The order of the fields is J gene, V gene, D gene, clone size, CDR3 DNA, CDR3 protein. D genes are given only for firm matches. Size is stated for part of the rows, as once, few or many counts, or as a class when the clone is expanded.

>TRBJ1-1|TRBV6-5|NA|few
TGTGCCAGCAGTTACTCGCACAGGGTGGCTGAAGCTTTCTTT
CASSYSHRVAEAFF
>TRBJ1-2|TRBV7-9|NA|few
TGTGCCAGCAGCTTAGAGGTTTGGGGGCCCGGCTACACCTTC
CASSLEVWGPGYTF
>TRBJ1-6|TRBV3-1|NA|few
TGTGCCTCAGGGGCTTATAATTCACCCCTCCACTTT
CASGAYNSPLHF
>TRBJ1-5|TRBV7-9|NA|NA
TGTGCCAGCAACTCTGGCAGGGTGTCCAATCAGCCCCAGCATTTT
CASNSGRVSNQPQHF
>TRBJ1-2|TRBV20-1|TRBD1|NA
TGCAGTGCTAGAGCCGGGACAGCAATTGGCTACACCTTC
CSARAGTAIGYTF
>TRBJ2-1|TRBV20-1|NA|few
TGCAGTGCTTCGACCCCTGATTACAATGAGCAGTTCTTC
CSASTPDYNEQFF
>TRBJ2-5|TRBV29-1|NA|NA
TGCAGCGTTGAAGAGCGGGGAGAGACCCAGTACTTC
CSVEERGETQYF
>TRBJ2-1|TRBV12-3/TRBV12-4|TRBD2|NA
TGTGCCAGCAGTTTAGTTAGAAGGGGGCTAGCGGGAGGGAGGTATGAGCAGTTCTTC
CASSLVRRGLAGGRYEQFF
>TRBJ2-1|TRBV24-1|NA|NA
TGTGCCACCTGTGATTCGACCGGACCCAGCTCCTACAATGAGCAGTTCTTC
CATCDSTGPSSYNEQFF
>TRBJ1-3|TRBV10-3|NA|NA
TGTGCCATCAGCCCCCCTGACACGGAACATGGAAACACCATATATTTT
CAISPPDTEHGNTIYF
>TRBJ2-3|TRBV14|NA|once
TGTGCCAGCAGCCAAGAACTCCGCACAGATACGCAGTATTTT
CASSQELRTDTQYF
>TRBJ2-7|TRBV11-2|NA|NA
TGTGCCAGCAGCGATACTAGAAGGGGGCAGTACTTC
CASSDTRRGQYF
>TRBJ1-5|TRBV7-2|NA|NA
TGTGCCAGCAGCTTAAGGTACAGGGTTGGAAATCAGCCCCAGCATTTT
CASSLRYRVGNQPQHF
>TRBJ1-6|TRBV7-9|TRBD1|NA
TGTGCCAGCAGCTTATTAGGGACAGGGGCTTCACCCCTCCACTTT
CASSLLGTGASPLHF
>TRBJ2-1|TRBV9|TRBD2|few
TGTGCCAGCAGCGTAGACAGCGGGGGGCGCAATGAGCAGTTCTTC
CASSVDSGGRNEQFF
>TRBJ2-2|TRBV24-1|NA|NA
TGTGCCGTCCAGGGAAGGAACACCGGGGAGCTGTTTTTT
CAVQGRNTGELFF
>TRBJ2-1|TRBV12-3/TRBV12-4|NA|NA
TGTGCCAGCGGCCTAGGTTTACTAGTACGGTTCTTC
CASGLGLLVRFF
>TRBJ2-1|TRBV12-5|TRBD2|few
TGTGCTAGTGCCTTCGGTCTAGCGGAGGCCAATGAGCAGTTCTTC
CASAFGLAEANEQFF
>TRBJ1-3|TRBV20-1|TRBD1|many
TGCAGTGCTCCGGGACAGGGGACTGGAAACACCATATATTTT
CSAPGQGTGNTIYF
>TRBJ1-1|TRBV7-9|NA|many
TGTGCCAGCACCCCCTTCTCCGGGACAACAAAGAACACTGAAGCTTTCTTT
CASTPFSGTTKNTEAFF
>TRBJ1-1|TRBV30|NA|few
TGTGCCTGGAGTTTCGGGGGAGGGCGGACTGAAGCTTTCTTT
CAWSFGGGRTEAFF